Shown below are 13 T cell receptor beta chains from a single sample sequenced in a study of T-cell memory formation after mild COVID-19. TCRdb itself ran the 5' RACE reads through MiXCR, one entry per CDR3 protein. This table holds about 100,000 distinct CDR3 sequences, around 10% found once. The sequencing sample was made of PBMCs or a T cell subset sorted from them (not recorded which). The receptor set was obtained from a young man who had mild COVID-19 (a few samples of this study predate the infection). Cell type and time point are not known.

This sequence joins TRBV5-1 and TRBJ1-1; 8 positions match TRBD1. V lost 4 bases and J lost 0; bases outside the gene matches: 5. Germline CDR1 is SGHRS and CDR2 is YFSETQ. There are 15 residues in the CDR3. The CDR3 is CASSLSDRVNTEAFF. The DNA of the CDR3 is TGCGCCAGCAGCCTCTCGGACAGGGTGAACACTGAAGCTTTCTTT.

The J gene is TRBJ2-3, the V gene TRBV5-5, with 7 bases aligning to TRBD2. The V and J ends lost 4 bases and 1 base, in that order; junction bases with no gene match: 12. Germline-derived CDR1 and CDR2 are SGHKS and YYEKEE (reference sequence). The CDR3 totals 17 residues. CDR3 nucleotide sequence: TGTGCCAGCAGCCCGGAGTTCCGGGCGGGGGGCACAGATACGCAGTATTTT. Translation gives CASSPEFRAGGTDTQYF.

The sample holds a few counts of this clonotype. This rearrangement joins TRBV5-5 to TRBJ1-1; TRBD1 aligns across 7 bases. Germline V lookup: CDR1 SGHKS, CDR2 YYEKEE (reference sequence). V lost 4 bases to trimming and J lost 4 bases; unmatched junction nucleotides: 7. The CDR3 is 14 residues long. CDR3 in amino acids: CASSQQGRGTEAFF. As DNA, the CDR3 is TGTGCCAGCAGCCAACAGGGGCGAGGCACTGAAGCTTTCTTT.

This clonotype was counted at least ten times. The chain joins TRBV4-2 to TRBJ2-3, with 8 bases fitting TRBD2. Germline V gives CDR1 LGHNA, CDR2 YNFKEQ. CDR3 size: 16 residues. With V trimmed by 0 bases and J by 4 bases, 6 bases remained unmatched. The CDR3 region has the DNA TGTGCCAGCAGCCAAGATATCGGGGGGGCTTCAGATACGCAGTATTTT. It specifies CASSQDIGGASDTQYF.

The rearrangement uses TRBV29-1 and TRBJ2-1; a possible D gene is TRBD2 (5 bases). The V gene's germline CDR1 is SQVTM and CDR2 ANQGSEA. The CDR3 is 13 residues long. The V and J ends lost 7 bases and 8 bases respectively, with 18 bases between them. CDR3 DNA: TGCAGCGCTGCTAGCTCTGCTACGTATGAGCAGTTCTTC. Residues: CSAASSATYEQFF.

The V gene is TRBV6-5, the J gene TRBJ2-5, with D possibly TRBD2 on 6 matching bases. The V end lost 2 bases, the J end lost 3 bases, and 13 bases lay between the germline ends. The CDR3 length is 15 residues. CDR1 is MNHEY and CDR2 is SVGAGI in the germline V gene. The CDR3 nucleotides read TGTGCCAGCAGTTACGGGGCCGGGGGTGAAGAGACCCAGTACTTC. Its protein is CASSYGAGGEETQYF.

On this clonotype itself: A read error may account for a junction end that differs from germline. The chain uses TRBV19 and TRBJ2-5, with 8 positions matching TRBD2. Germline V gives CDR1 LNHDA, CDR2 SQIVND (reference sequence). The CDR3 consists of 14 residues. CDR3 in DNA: TGTGCCAGTAGTATTCAGCGGGGGCAAGAGGCCCAGTACTTC. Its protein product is CASSIQRGQEAQYF.

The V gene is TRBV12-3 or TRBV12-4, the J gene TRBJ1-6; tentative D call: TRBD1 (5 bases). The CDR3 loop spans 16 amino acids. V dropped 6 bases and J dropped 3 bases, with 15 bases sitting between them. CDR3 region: CASSPDSDDYNSPLHF. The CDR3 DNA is TGTGCCAGCAGCCCTGACAGTGATGACTATAATTCACCCCTCCACTTT.

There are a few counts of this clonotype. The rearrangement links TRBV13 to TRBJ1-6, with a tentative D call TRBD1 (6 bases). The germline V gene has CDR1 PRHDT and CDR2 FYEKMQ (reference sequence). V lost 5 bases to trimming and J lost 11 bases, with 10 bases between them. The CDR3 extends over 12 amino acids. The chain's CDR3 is CASSTGLPPLHF. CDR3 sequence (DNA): TGTGCCAGCAGCACAGGGCTTCCACCCCTCCACTTT.

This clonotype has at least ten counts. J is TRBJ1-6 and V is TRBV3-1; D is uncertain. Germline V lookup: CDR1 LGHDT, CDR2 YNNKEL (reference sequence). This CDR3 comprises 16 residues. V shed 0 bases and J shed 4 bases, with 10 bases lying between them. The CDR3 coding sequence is TGTGCCAGCAGCCAAGAAGGTGGCACTTATAATTCACCCCTCCACTTT. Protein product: CASSQEGGTYNSPLHF.

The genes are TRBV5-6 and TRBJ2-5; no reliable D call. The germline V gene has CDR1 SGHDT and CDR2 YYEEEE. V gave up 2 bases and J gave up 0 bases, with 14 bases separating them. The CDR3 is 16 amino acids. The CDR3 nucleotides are TGTGCCAGCAGCTTCGCGGTCCAGGTGTACCAAGAGACCCAGTACTTC. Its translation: CASSFAVQVYQETQYF.

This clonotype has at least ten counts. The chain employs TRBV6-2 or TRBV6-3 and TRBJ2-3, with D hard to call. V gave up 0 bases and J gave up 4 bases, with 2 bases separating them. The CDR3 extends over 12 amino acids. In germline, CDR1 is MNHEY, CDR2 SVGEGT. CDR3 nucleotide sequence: TGTGCCAGCAGTTACTCGTCAGATACGCAGTATTTT. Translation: CASSYSSDTQYF.

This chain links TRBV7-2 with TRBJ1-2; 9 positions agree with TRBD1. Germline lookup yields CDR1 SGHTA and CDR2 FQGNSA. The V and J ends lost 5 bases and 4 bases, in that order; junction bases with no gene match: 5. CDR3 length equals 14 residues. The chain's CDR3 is CASSHRTGAYGYTF. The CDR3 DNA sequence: TGTGCCAGCAGCCATCGGACAGGGGCCTATGGCTACACCTTC.